This TCR beta chain emerged from a study of blood T cell repertoires in COVID-19. The germline V and J ends were trimmed by 3 bases and 5 bases, with 19 bases remaining between them. This CDR3 contains 16 residues. Germline V gene data show CDR1 as KGHSH and CDR2 as LQKENI. The assay was immunoSEQ multiplex PCR, and TCRdb's table has in-frame clones only and misses some. The top ten clones hold about 4.8% of a sample with about 220,000 clones, about four fifths of them seen once. This TCR was recovered from a woman between 45 and 65 years old who had been exposed to COVID-19. The gene calls are TRBV18 and TRBJ1-2, with D possibly being TRBD1 (5 bases). The source material was PBMCs or T cells enriched from blood (not recorded which). The CDR3 coding sequence is TGTGCCAGCTCACCTGCTATCGGGCAGGGCGAGTATGGCTACACCTTC. The encoded protein is CASSPAIGQGEYGYTF.